This T cell receptor beta chain was sequenced in a study of T-cell reconstitution after alpha-beta-depleted transplantation in children. Study-level points and caveats: Recipient T cells and thymic progenitors that survived gave rise to the high TCRbeta diversity observed at day 60 in some patients.

The authors prepared the TCRbeta library with unique molecular identifiers. TCRdb reanalysed the PCR reads using MiXCR and keeps one entry per CDR3 protein. There are 200,000 to 250,000 distinct CDR3 sequences in the sample; roughly a tenth occur only once, and approximately 28% lies in the top ten. The CDR3 has 13 amino acids. The ends lost 6 bases at V and 2 bases at J; junction bases unmatched: 1. Germline V gives CDR1 SNHLY, CDR2 FYNNEI. This clonotype was counted at least ten times. The antigen is unknown. The chain has TRBV2 and TRBJ2-1; TRBD1 aligns across 7 bases. The source material was PBMCs, sampled before TCRalphabeta/CD19-depleted stem cell transplant. This receptor was obtained from a child in the first two years of life with acute myeloid leukemia, due to receive a stem cell transplant. CDR3 nucleotides: TGTGCCAGCAGGACAGGGACCTACAATGAGCAGTTCTTC. It codes for CASRTGTYNEQFF.